This TCR beta chain came from a study of cytomegalovirus exposure and HLA in healthy donors. Libraries were prepared by immunoSEQ multiplex PCR; TCRdb keeps only in-frame clonotypes and omits some of them. The sample carries about 98,000 clones, 85% to 95% recorded once. The CDR3 runs 13 residues. V lost 1 base to trimming and J lost 5 bases, with 7 bases between them. Germline CDR1 and CDR2: SEHNR and FQNEAQ (reference sequence). The genes are TRBV7-9 and TRBJ2-3; no definite D call. Sequenced input: PBMCs. This clonotype originated in a woman in her late teens or twenties in good health and CMV-seronegative. The CDR3 here is CASSLVVQDTQYF. For the CDR3, the DNA is TGTGCCAGCAGCTTAGTCGTACAAGATACGCAGTATTTT.